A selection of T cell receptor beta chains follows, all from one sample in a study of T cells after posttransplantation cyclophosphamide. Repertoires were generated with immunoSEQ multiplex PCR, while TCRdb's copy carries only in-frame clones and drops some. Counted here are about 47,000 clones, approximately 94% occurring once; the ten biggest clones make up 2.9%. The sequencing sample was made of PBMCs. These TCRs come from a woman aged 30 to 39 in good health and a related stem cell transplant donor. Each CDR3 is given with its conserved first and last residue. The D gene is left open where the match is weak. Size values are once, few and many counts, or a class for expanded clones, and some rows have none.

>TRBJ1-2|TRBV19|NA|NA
TGTGCCAGTAGCCCACCTGGCCAGGAGGGCTATGGCTACACCTTC
CASSPPGQEGYGYTF
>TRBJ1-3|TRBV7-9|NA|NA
TGTGCCAGCAGCGCCCCGCCGGGGGGAAACACCATATATTTT
CASSAPPGGNTIYF
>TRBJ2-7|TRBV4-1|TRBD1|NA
TGCGCCAGCAGCCGAAGCCCCTCGGGACAGGGGGCCTACGAGCAGTACTTC
CASSRSPSGQGAYEQYF
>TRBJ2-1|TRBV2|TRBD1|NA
TGTGCCAGCAGGCTCGGGACAGGGGGCGGGGATGAGCAGTTCTTC
CASRLGTGGGDEQFF
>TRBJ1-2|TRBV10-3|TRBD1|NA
TGTGCCATCAGTGAGGGGGGACAGGGATTCGGGGGCTACACCTTC
CAISEGGQGFGGYTF
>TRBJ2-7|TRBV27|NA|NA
TGTGCCAGCAGTTCCCCAGGTCGCTCCTACGAGCAGTACTTC
CASSSPGRSYEQYF
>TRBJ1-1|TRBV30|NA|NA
TGTGCCTGGAGTGTACTGGCAGGGCCCATGAACACTGAAGCTTTCTTT
CAWSVLAGPMNTEAFF
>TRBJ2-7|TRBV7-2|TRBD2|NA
TGTGCCAGCAGCTTAGGAGGCGGGGGGTCCTACGAGCAGTACTTC
CASSLGGGGSYEQYF
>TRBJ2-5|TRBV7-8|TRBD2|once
TGTGCCAGCAGCTCCTCCTATAGCGGGGGGCTAGAGACCCAGTACTTC
CASSSSYSGGLETQYF
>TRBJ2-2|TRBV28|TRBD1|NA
TGTGCCTCTAGGACAGGGGGCGGGACCGGGGAGCTGTTTTTT
CASRTGGGTGELFF
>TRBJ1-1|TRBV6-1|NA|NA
TGTGCCAGCAGTGATCGCGGCACTGAAGCTTTCTTT
CASSDRGTEAFF
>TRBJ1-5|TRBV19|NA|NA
TGTGCCAGTTCATCCACGCATGGCCCTAATCAGCCCCAGCATTTT
CASSSTHGPNQPQHF
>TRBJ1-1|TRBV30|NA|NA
TGTGCCTGGAGTGTAGCGGGTTTGGGAGGAGCTTTCTTT
CAWSVAGLGGAFF
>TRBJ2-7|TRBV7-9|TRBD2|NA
TGTGCCAGCAGCTTATCCTCGTTCGAGTCAGCGGGGTTATCCTACGAGCAGTACTTC
CASSLSSFESAGLSYEQYF
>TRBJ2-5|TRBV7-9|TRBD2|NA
TGTGCCAGCAGCCCGCTAGCGGGGCCCGGGGAGACCCAGTACTTC
CASSPLAGPGETQYF
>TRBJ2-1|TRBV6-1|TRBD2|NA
TGTGCCAGCAGTGAACCGGGGGGGTATGAGCAGTTCTTC
CASSEPGGYEQFF
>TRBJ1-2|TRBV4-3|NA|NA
TGCGCCAGCAGCCAACTTAAGAGAGCTAACTATGGCTACACCTTC
CASSQLKRANYGYTF
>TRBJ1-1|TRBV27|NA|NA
TGTGCCAGCAGTTTATCGGCCAGGCCCAACACTGAAGCTTTCTTT
CASSLSARPNTEAFF
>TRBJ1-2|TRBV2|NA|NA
TGTGCCAGCAGTGAACGTTCACAGGGCTTTGGCTACACCTTC
CASSERSQGFGYTF
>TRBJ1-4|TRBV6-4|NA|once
TGTGCCAGCAGTGACTCCGGGGGGAATAATGAAAAACTGTTTTTT
CASSDSGGNNEKLFF
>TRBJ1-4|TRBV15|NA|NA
TGTGCCACCAGCAGAGTTGGCAGGGCGGATGAAAAACTGTTTTTT
CATSRVGRADEKLFF
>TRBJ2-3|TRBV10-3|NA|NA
TGTGCCATCAGTGAGTCGGGACTCCCAGGCACAGATACGCAGTATTTT
CAISESGLPGTDTQYF
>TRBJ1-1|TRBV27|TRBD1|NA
TGTGCCAGCAGTTCCTACCGGGACAGCTTCATGAACACTGAAGCTTTCTTT
CASSSYRDSFMNTEAFF
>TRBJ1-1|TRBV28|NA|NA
TGTGCCAGCAGTTTGAGGGTGACTGAAGCTTTCTTT
CASSLRVTEAFF
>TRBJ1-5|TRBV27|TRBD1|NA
TGTGCCAGCAGTCCCCGGGACAGGGGCAATCAGCCCCAGCATTTT
CASSPRDRGNQPQHF
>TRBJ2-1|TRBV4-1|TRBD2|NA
TGCGCCAGCAGCCAAACCGGACTAGCGGGGGGCCTAGGGTACAATGAGCAGTTCTTC
CASSQTGLAGGLGYNEQFF
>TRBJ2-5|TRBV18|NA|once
TGTGCCAGCTCACCAGACAGTCAAGAGACCCAGTACTTC
CASSPDSQETQYF
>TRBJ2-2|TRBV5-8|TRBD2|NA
TGTGCCAGCAGCTTGGGGAATAGCGGGGAGACCTTAGACACCGGGGAGCTGTTTTTT
CASSLGNSGETLDTGELFF
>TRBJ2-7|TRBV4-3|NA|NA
TGCGCCAGCAGCCCCCAATTTTCCTACGAGCAGTACTTC
CASSPQFSYEQYF